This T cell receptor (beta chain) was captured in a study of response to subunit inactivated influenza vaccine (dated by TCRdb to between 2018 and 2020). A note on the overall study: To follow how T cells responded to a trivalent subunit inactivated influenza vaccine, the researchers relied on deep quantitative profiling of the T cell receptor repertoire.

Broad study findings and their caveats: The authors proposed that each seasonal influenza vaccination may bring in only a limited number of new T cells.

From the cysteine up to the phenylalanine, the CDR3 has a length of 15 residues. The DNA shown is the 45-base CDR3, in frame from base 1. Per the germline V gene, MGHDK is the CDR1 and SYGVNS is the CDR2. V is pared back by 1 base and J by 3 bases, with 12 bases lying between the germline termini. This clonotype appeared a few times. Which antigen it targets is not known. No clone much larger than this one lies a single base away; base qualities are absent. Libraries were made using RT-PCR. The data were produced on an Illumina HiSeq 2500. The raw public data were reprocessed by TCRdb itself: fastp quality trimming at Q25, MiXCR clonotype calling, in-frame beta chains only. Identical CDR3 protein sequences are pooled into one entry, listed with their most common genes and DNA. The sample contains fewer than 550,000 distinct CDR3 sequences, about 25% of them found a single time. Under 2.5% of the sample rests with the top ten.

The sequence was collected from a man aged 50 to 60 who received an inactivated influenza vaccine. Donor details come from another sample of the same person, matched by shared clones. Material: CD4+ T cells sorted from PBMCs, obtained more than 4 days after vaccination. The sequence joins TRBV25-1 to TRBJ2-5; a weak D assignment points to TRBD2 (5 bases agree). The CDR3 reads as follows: CASSELGLREETQYF. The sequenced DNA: TGTGCCAGCAGTGAATTAGGACTGCGAGAAGAGACCCAGTACTTC.